The 17 T cell receptor beta chains given below trace back to one sample, sequenced in a study of T cell responses to AZD1222 COVID-19 vaccine. Libraries were prepared by immunoSEQ multiplex PCR; TCRdb keeps only in-frame clonotypes and omits some of them. The repertoire holds some 74,000 clones, more than 70% seen once, with 22% in the top ten. The input for sequencing was peripheral blood, taken on day 0 of AZD1222 vaccination. Every receptor here comes from an adult in good health.

A single count supports this clone. V and J are TRBV10-3 and TRBJ2-3; D not resolved. V was trimmed by 6 bases and J by 1 base, leaving 14 bases between them. CDR1 and CDR2 (germline): ENHRY, SYGVKD. The CDR3 spans 15 residues. The CDR3 nucleotides are TGTGCCATCAGACAATTGGCTTTAGGCACAGATACGCAGTATTTT. The encoded protein is CAIRQLALGTDTQYF.

Only a few counts were recorded for this clone. The gene calls are TRBV7-8 and TRBJ2-1; TRBD1 agrees at 8 bases. The length of the CDR3 is 17 residues. V was clipped by 5 bases and J by 4 bases; unmatched bases: 13. Germline V gene sequence: CDR1 SGHVS, CDR2 FQNEAQ. For the CDR3, the DNA is TGTGCCAGCAGCCTTTCAGGGACAGGTGAAATATACAATGAGCAGTTCTTC. Translating it yields CASSLSGTGEIYNEQFF.

The genes are TRBV7-2 and TRBJ2-3, with unresolved D. V was cut by 4 bases and J by 6 bases, with 8 bases left in between. Germline V gene data show CDR1 as SGHTA and CDR2 as FQGNSA. The CDR3 consists of 12 residues. DNA of the CDR3: TGTGCCAGCAGCTCCTCCACCGATACGCAGTATTTT. As protein: CASSSSTDTQYF.

CDR3 in DNA: TGCGCCAGCAGCCAGGGACTAGCGGGGGTCTCCTACGAGCAGTACTTC. This gives the protein CASSQGLAGVSYEQYF. The chain is built from TRBV4-1 and TRBJ2-7, with 14 bases lining up with TRBD2. The CDR3 extends over 16 amino acids. Trimming removed 3 bases from V and 0 bases from J; junction bases left unmatched: 1. Germline CDR1 and CDR2: MGHRA and YSYEKL.

This chain joins TRBV12-3 or TRBV12-4 and TRBJ1-3; D is uncertain. Trimming removed 6 bases from V and 0 bases from J, with 6 bases in between. The CDR3 extends over 13 amino acids. In nucleotides, the CDR3 is TGTGCCAGCAGCGGAGGCTCTGGAAACACCATATATTTT. Amino acids: CASSGGSGNTIYF.

This sequence joins TRBV6-1 and TRBJ1-5; D remains unclear. CDR3 length: 13 amino acids. Trimming stripped 1 base from V and 5 bases from J, with 6 bases between. Germline loops: CDR1 MNHNS, CDR2 SASEGT. CDR3 amino acids: CASSEGWDQPQHF. DNA of the CDR3: TGTGCCAGCAGTGAAGGGTGGGATCAGCCCCAGCATTTT.

This clone has only one observation. CDR3 nucleotide sequence: TGCGCCAGCAGCCTTCTGGCGGGAGCCTGGAATGAGCAGTTCTTC. This encodes CASSLLAGAWNEQFF. The rearrangement joins TRBV5-1 to TRBJ2-1, with TRBD2 identical over 7 bases. Germline values: CDR1 SGHRS, CDR2 YFSETQ. The J segment lost 7 bases and the V segment lost 4 bases, leaving 11 bases of the junction unmatched. The CDR3 length is 15 residues. The variable domain in full, completed from reference TRBV5-1 and TRBJ2-1, reads KAGVTQTPRYLIKTRGQQVTLSCSPISGHRSVSWYQQTPGQGLQFLFEYFSETQRNKGNFPGRFSGRQFSNSRSEMNVSTLELGDSALYLCASSLLAGAWNEQFFGPGTRLTVL.

The CDR3 protein is CASVARTGELFF. The CDR3 nucleotides read TGTGCCAGTGTGGCCAGGACCGGGGAGCTGTTTTTT. The chain recombines TRBV19 with TRBJ2-2; D is ambiguous. The CDR3 totals 12 residues. V shed 8 bases and J shed 5 bases, with 9 bases lying between them. Germline V gene data show CDR1 as LNHDA and CDR2 as SQIVND (reference sequence).

For this clone: Relative to the germline gene, one junction end is altered; a read error may explain this. The chain couples TRBV7-8 to TRBJ1-2, with 7 nucleotides matching TRBD1. Per the germline V gene, CDR1 is SGHVS and CDR2 is FQNEAQ. The CDR3 has 14 residues. The CDR3 reads CASSGRGQDYGYTF. DNA of the CDR3: TGTGCCAGCAGCGGGAGAGGACAGGACTACGGCTACACCTTC.

This clone has only a few counts. The rearrangement links TRBV7-8 to TRBJ2-7; the D gene is possibly TRBD2 (6 bases). This CDR3 is 14 amino acids long. Trimming left V 6 bases short and J 5 bases short, with 17 bases between. Germline values: CDR1 SGHVS, CDR2 FQNEAQ. DNA of the CDR3: TGTGCCAGCAGGAAGTCCGGAGGCGGGAACGAGCAGTACTTC. Residues: CASRKSGGGNEQYF.

This clone showed up just a few times. The chain is built from TRBV5-1 and TRBJ2-2; no clear D gene. Trimming shortened V by 5 bases and J by 2 bases, and 13 bases separated the two germline ends. Per germline, CDR1 SGHRS and CDR2 YFSETQ. This CDR3 contains 15 residues. This CDR3 is CASRPDWTNTGELFF. The CDR3 DNA is TGCGCCAGCAGACCCGACTGGACCAACACCGGGGAGCTGTTTTTT.

The chain links TRBV12-3 or TRBV12-4 to TRBJ2-7; 9 nucleotides match TRBD1. This CDR3 is built from 13 residues. V shed 6 bases and J 6 bases; nucleotides not matched to a gene: 6. Here the CDR3 DNA reads TGTGCCAGCAGCCTCGGACAGGGGACCGAGCAGTACTTC. This sequence encodes CASSLGQGTEQYF.

V is TRBV5-6 and J is TRBJ1-6; 10 nucleotides agree with TRBD1. Germline-derived CDR1 and CDR2 are SGHDT and YYEEEE. The CDR3 is 16 amino acids. V lost 0 bases, J lost 9 bases, and 6 bases stayed unmatched. CDR3: CASSLGDRGFLSPLHF. The CDR3, as DNA: TGTGCCAGCAGCTTGGGGGACAGGGGTTTTCTTTCACCCCTCCACTTT.

The chain links TRBV3-1 (or the pseudogene TRBV3-2) to TRBJ1-6; D is ambiguous. CDR1 is LGHDT, CDR2 YNNKEL, per germline (reference sequence). The CDR3 totals 12 residues. V was shortened by 4 bases and J by 9 bases, with 7 bases between the two germline ends. The chain's CDR3 is CASSPGISPLHF. The DNA for the CDR3 is TGTGCCAGCAGCCCCGGAATTTCACCCCTCCACTTT.

There are a few counts of this clone. This chain links TRBV10-2 with TRBJ1-6; D ambiguous. V shed 3 bases and J shed 0 bases, with 9 bases lying between them. Per germline, CDR1 WSHSY and CDR2 SAAADI. The CDR3 loop spans 16 amino acids. CDR3 region: CASSDTVSSYNSPLHF. DNA for the CDR3: TGCGCCAGCAGTGACACCGTGAGCTCCTATAATTCACCCCTCCACTTT.

The chain is built from TRBV5-4 and TRBJ2-7, with D perhaps matching TRBD2 (5 bases). V was clipped by 3 bases and J by 6 bases, with 13 bases between them. This CDR3 is 13 amino acids long. CDR1 is SGHNT and CDR2 is YYREEE in the germline V gene (reference sequence). The CDR3 reads CASSSAGGREQYF. CDR3 coding DNA: TGTGCCAGCAGCTCGGCAGGAGGACGCGAGCAGTACTTC.

The V call is TRBV10-1, the J call TRBJ1-1; D is ambiguous. The CDR3 has 10 amino acids. CDR1 and CDR2 (germline): WNHNN, SYGVQD (reference sequence). The ends were cut back, 4 bases at V and 7 bases at J, with 4 bases in the middle. The CDR3 coding sequence is TGCGCCAGCAGTGTCAGTGAAGCTTTCTTT. It codes for CASSVSEAFF.